This T cell receptor beta chain was sequenced during a study of cytomegalovirus exposure and HLA in healthy donors. Looking at the study overall: The 95 to 150 validation repertoires were produced on the same platform as the roughly 670 repertoires of the first cohort. This was reported in a later analysis. Study observations and caveats: Both high specificity and high sensitivity reportedly marked the classifier's diagnosis of cytomegalovirus status.

V lost 6 bases and J lost 3, with 15 bases in between. The germline gives CDR1 MNHEY, CDR2 SMNVEV (reference sequence). This CDR3 is built from 15 residues. The repertoire was sequenced with immunoSEQ multiplex PCR; TCRdb's copy has only in-frame clones and lacks some. The sample includes more than 95,000 clones, about 91% of them seen just once. About this clone: Its target is not known.

This TCR came from a man aged 18 to 29 in good health and CMV-seronegative. This chain joins TRBV27 and TRBJ2-1, with D possibly matching TRBD2 (6 bases). The sequenced sample consisted of PBMCs. For the CDR3, the DNA is TGTGCCAGCAGGATGGGGAGGCTGGGCTACAATGAGCAGTTCTTC. Translating gives CASRMGRLGYNEQFF.